The next 4 T cell receptor beta chains were all read from a single sample in a study of metastatic and nonmetastatic thyroid tumors (dated by TCRdb to between 2020 and 2021). Library preparation used PCR. The data were produced on an Illumina HiSeq 4000. The public sequencing data were trimmed at Q25 with fastp and processed into clonotypes with MiXCR by TCRdb, which kept only in-frame beta chains. The sample yields about 89,000 clones; 9.5% to 15% were counted once. 8.5% to 10% of the sample comes from the top ten. No treatment had been received by any patient before thyroid surgery. The material sequenced was tumor tissue. These receptors all come from a female donor with papillary thyroid cancer or a benign thyroid nodule (not recorded which). Some clones in this sample may be carry-over from other donors' samples.

This clone was detected many times. V gene TRBV5-1 combines with J gene TRBJ2-1; TRBD2 might be the D (5 bases). The germline gives CDR1 SGHRS, CDR2 YFSETQ. The ends were cut back, 0 bases at V and 9 bases at J, with 19 bases in the middle. The CDR3 covers 16 residues. In DNA, the CDR3 is TGCGCCAGCAGCTTGGGACCCGGGGTAGGGAAGGTTGAGCAGTTCTTC. Translating it yields CASSLGPGVGKVEQFF.

This clone appeared many times. J is TRBJ2-1 and V is TRBV27; 14 bases are a match to TRBD2. The CDR3 consists of 14 residues. Germline-derived CDR1 and CDR2 are MNHEY and SMNVEV (reference sequence). Losses at the gene ends were 4 bases for V and 10 bases for J; bases not matched to a gene: 3. The DNA of the CDR3 is TGTGCCAGCAGTTGGACTAGCGGGAGGATCGAGCAGTTCTTC. It yields the protein CASSWTSGRIEQFF.

The table lists this clone with a count of one. This chain uses TRBV20-1 with TRBJ1-5; 9 bases match TRBD1. CDR3 length: 13 residues. CDR1 and CDR2 (germline): DFQATT, SNEGSKA (reference sequence). The junction had 5 bases not matched to a gene; V was cut back by 7 bases and J by 4 bases. The CDR3 spells CSVIGQGNQPQHF. DNA for the CDR3: TGCAGTGTGATAGGACAGGGGAATCAGCCCCAGCATTTT.

This clone was picked up a small number of times. This sequence joins TRBV10-1 and TRBJ2-2; D may correspond to TRBD1 or TRBD2 (5 bases each). V lost 2 bases and J 0 bases, leaving 13 bases between the germline ends. The CDR3 is 17 residues long. Per the germline V gene, CDR1 is WNHNN and CDR2 is SYGVQD (reference sequence). The CDR3: CASSESLGVANTGELFF. The CDR3 DNA follows: TGCGCCAGCAGTGAGAGTCTGGGGGTAGCGAACACCGGGGAGCTGTTTTTT.